Listed below are T cell receptor beta chains from one sample, sequenced in a study of blood T cell repertoires in COVID-19. The table came from immunoSEQ multiplex PCR; TCRdb's copy has only in-frame clones and leaves some out. The table has about 180,000 clones, approximately 80% seen once. Sequencing used peripheral blood. Source of these receptors: a human donor in a cohort sampled during active COVID-19. The CDR3 runs from the conserved cysteine through the conserved F or W. The D gene is left open where the match is weak. Size is stated for part of the rows, as once, few or many counts, or as a class when the clone is expanded.

CASSSYRDLYGYTF	TGTGCCAGCAGCTCCTACAGGGATCTCTATGGCTACACCTTC	NA	TRBJ1-2	NA	TRBV7-2
CASSWHDRGHTEAFF	TGTGCCAGCAGCTGGCACGACAGGGGGCACACTGAAGCTTTCTTT	few	TRBJ1-1	TRBD1	TRBV11-2
CATSSRQSSYEQYF	TGTGCCACCAGCAGTAGACAGTCATCCTACGAGCAGTACTTC	NA	TRBJ2-7	NA	TRBV15
CASSYGPSRTKNIQYF	TGTGCCAGCAGTTACGGTCCCTCTAGGACCAAAAACATTCAGTACTTC	NA	TRBJ2-4	NA	TRBV6-2/TRBV6-3
CASLATGTGVYGYTF	TGTGCCAGTCTCGCGACCGGGACAGGGGTCTATGGCTACACCTTC	once	TRBJ1-2	TRBD1	TRBV28
CASSSPGQTAELFF	TGTGCCAGCAGTTCTCCTGGACAGACCGCGGAGCTGTTTTTT	NA	TRBJ2-2	NA	TRBV6-5
CASSDGAERTGGRTDTQYF	TGTGCCAGCAGTGACGGGGCGGAGAGGACGGGGGGCCGAACAGATACGCAGTATTTT	once	TRBJ2-3	NA	TRBV6-4
CASSSSGRNYEQYF	TGTGCCAGCAGTTCGAGCGGGAGAAACTACGAGCAGTACTTC	NA	TRBJ2-7	TRBD2	TRBV6-2/TRBV6-3
CASSLSVRALGGDTQYF	TGTGCCAGCAGTTTAAGTGTACGAGCGTTGGGGGGAGATACGCAGTATTTT	NA	TRBJ2-3	NA	TRBV27
CATSDLQYRGLGTGELFF	TGTGCCACCAGTGATTTGCAATACAGGGGGTTAGGAACCGGGGAGCTGTTTTTT	NA	TRBJ2-2	TRBD1	TRBV24-1
CASSGDGLNSPLHF	TGTGCCAGCAGTGGTGACGGACTCAATTCACCCCTCCACTTT	NA	TRBJ1-6	NA	TRBV2
CSASWSGGKNTIYF	TGCAGTGCTAGTTGGTCAGGGGGCAAAAACACCATATATTTT	once	TRBJ1-3	TRBD1	TRBV20-1
CASSGSNPYQETQYF	TGTGCCAGCAGTGGGAGTAACCCTTACCAAGAGACCCAGTACTTC	NA	TRBJ2-5	NA	TRBV6-2/TRBV6-3
CASSLIGGEGTYEQYF	TGTGCCAGCAGCCTTATCGGGGGAGAGGGGACCTACGAGCAGTACTTC	NA	TRBJ2-7	NA	TRBV27
CASRRESTDTQYF	TGTGCCAGCAGACGGGAGAGCACAGATACGCAGTATTTT	NA	TRBJ2-3	NA	TRBV6-4
CASSRASGLGSETQYF	TGTGCCAGCAGCCGGGCTAGCGGACTCGGCTCGGAGACCCAGTACTTC	NA	TRBJ2-5	TRBD2	TRBV3-1/TRBV3-2
CASSQEARTSGGFEQYF	TGTGCCAGCAGCCAAGAGGCGAGGACTAGCGGGGGGTTCGAGCAGTACTTC	once	TRBJ2-7	TRBD2	TRBV4-2
CASSPRTVDEGSYEQYF	TGTGCTAGCAGCCCAAGGACAGTCGACGAGGGCTCCTACGAGCAGTACTTC	NA	TRBJ2-7	NA	TRBV7-7
CASRGQNTGELFF	TGTGCCAGTAGGGGACAGAACACCGGGGAGCTGTTTTTT	once	TRBJ2-2	NA	TRBV19
CASPGMKETQYF	TGTGCCAGCCCGGGGATGAAGGAGACCCAGTACTTC	NA	TRBJ2-5	NA	TRBV11-3
CATKGTSGTSGEQYF	TGTGCCACTAAAGGGACTAGCGGGACCTCTGGAGAGCAGTACTTC	NA	TRBJ2-7	TRBD2	TRBV10-3
CASSFAGGDTQYF	TGTGCCAGCAGTTTTGCGGGGGGAGATACGCAGTATTTT	once	TRBJ2-3	TRBD2	TRBV12-3/TRBV12-4
CAYQGDYGYTF	TGTGCCTACCAGGGGGACTATGGCTACACCTTC	NA	TRBJ1-2	TRBD1	TRBV10-3
CASSFGTGHGGELFF	TGTGCCAGCAGTTTTGGGACAGGACATGGCGGGGAGCTGTTTTTT	NA	TRBJ2-2	TRBD1	TRBV6-2/TRBV6-3
CASSSPTGGAQETQYF	TGTGCCAGCAGTTCACCGACAGGGGGGGCCCAAGAGACCCAGTACTTC	NA	TRBJ2-5	TRBD1	TRBV28
CASSPELGGQPQHF	TGTGCCAGCAGCCCGGAATTGGGGGGTCAGCCCCAGCATTTT	NA	TRBJ1-5	NA	TRBV4-2
CASSPDGASYTF	TGTGCCAGCAGCCCTGATGGGGCTAGCTACACCTTC	NA	TRBJ1-2	NA	TRBV3-1/TRBV3-2
CASSLAGGPLTGELFF	TGTGCCAGCAGCTTAGCGGGGGGGCCTTTAACCGGGGAGCTGTTTTTT	NA	TRBJ2-2	NA	TRBV7-2
CASSQDSRTPLTGELFF	TGCGCCAGCAGCCAAGATTCTAGGACTCCACTCACCGGGGAGCTGTTTTTT	NA	TRBJ2-2	NA	TRBV4-3
CAISEGTGTGLNEQFF	TGTGCCATCAGTGAAGGAACCGGGACAGGGCTCAATGAGCAGTTCTTC	NA	TRBJ2-1	TRBD1	TRBV10-3
CASSQDRGGGYTF	TGCGCCAGCAGTCAGGACAGGGGTGGAGGCTACACCTTC	NA	TRBJ1-2	TRBD1	TRBV4-3
CASIQDSSGGELFF	TGCGCCAGCATACAGGACAGTTCTGGGGGGGAGCTGTTTTTT	NA	TRBJ2-2	NA	TRBV5-1
CASSPSGGLDEQYF	TGTGCCAGCAGCCCCAGCGGGGGCCTGGACGAGCAGTACTTC	NA	TRBJ2-7	TRBD2	TRBV7-2
CASSWGGTGDYEQYF	TGCGCCAGCAGCTGGGGCGGGACGGGTGACTACGAGCAGTACTTC	NA	TRBJ2-7	NA	TRBV5-1
CASSFSTGSGNTIYF	TGCGCCAGCAGCTTCAGTACGGGCTCTGGAAACACCATATATTTT	NA	TRBJ1-3	NA	TRBV5-1
CASGTDSGNTIYF	TGTGCCAGCGGGACAGACTCTGGAAACACCATATATTTT	once	TRBJ1-3	TRBD1	TRBV19
CASSLGQGNEKLFF	TGTGCCAGCAGCCTAGGGCAGGGCAATGAAAAACTGTTTTTT	NA	TRBJ1-4	NA	TRBV6-5
CASSQGTSSGGRYEQYF	TGCGCCAGCAGCCAAGGGACTTCTTCGGGAGGGCGCTACGAGCAGTACTTC	NA	TRBJ2-7	TRBD2	TRBV4-1
CASSRGTGHNEQFF	TGTGCCAGCAGCCGCGGGACAGGGCACAATGAGCAGTTCTTC	few	TRBJ2-1	TRBD1	TRBV7-6
CASSLAGGLKEQYF	TGTGCCAGCAGCCTAGCGGGGGGTTTAAAGGAGCAGTACTTC	NA	TRBJ2-7	TRBD2	TRBV5-4
CASSGRTSGGLSYEQYF	TGTGCCAGCAGCGGAAGGACTAGCGGGGGACTCTCCTACGAGCAGTACTTC	NA	TRBJ2-7	TRBD2	TRBV11-2
CASRNPDRGRRGNQPQHF	TGTGCCAGTAGGAATCCGGACAGGGGTCGGCGTGGCAATCAGCCCCAGCATTTT	NA	TRBJ1-5	TRBD1	TRBV19
CASRGGGYGYTF	TGTGCCAGCAGGGGGGGTGGCTATGGCTACACCTTC	NA	TRBJ1-2	NA	TRBV12-3/TRBV12-4
CASSAGGRETQYF	TGCGCCAGCAGTGCAGGGGGTAGGGAGACCCAGTACTTC	NA	TRBJ2-5	TRBD1	TRBV10-1
CASSIGGRKETQYF	TGTGCCAGTAGTATAGGGGGCAGAAAAGAGACCCAGTACTTC	NA	TRBJ2-5	NA	TRBV19
CASSPGQGADTF	TGTGCCAGCAGTCCGGGACAGGGGGCCGACACCTTC	once	TRBJ1-2	TRBD1	TRBV6-5
CASSMEGTTNQPQHF	TGTGCCAGTAGTATGGAGGGAACCACCAATCAGCCCCAGCATTTT	NA	TRBJ1-5	NA	TRBV19
CASSIAWRTGANVLTF	TGTGCCAGTAGTATTGCGTGGAGGACGGGGGCCAACGTCCTGACTTTC	NA	TRBJ2-6	NA	TRBV19
CASSPSHAGFSYEQYF	TGCGCCAGCAGCCCCAGTCATGCAGGTTTTTCCTACGAGCAGTACTTC	NA	TRBJ2-7	NA	TRBV4-3
CASSGSTRGSRNEQFF	TGCGCCAGCAGTGGATCGACTAGAGGCTCGCGCAATGAGCAGTTCTTC	NA	TRBJ2-1	NA	TRBV10-1
CASSLAQNTGELFF	TGTGCCAGCAGCTTAGCTCAGAACACCGGGGAGCTGTTTTTT	NA	TRBJ2-2	NA	TRBV7-2
CASSGRAIGNTIYF	TGTGCCAGCAGCGGGAGGGCGATCGGAAACACCATATATTTT	once	TRBJ1-3	NA	TRBV9
CASSTFHRGEWHEQYF	TGTGCCAGCAGCACATTTCACAGGGGCGAGTGGCACGAGCAGTACTTC	NA	TRBJ2-7	NA	TRBV21-1
CASGLDGSYEQYF	TGTGCTAGTGGTTTGGACGGCTCCTACGAGCAGTACTTC	NA	TRBJ2-7	NA	TRBV12-5
CASSLAYEQYF	TGTGCCAGCAGCTTGGCGTACGAGCAGTACTTC	NA	TRBJ2-7	NA	TRBV5-6
CASSDLGGGGEQYF	TGTGCCAGCAGTGACCTCGGTGGGGGGGGCGAGCAGTACTTC	NA	TRBJ2-7	TRBD2	TRBV6-1
CASSRDRQETQYF	TGTGCCAGTAGTAGGGACAGACAAGAGACCCAGTACTTC	once	TRBJ2-5	TRBD1	TRBV19